A single sample gave rise to the 10 T cell receptor beta chains below, sequenced in a study of cytomegalovirus exposure and HLA in healthy donors. Researchers ran the PCR with 60 Vbeta and 13 Jbeta primers. Clones were sequenced by immunoSEQ multiplex PCR, and TCRdb holds only the in-frame ones, with some missing. The sample has 150,000 or so clones, approximately 80% seen once. Sequencing used PBMCs. These TCRs come from a woman aged 18-29 years in good health and CMV-seronegative.

This clone came up once. J is TRBJ1-2 and V is TRBV7-9; D ambiguous. CDR1 and CDR2 (germline): SEHNR, FQNEAQ (reference sequence). The V end was cut by 3 bases, the J end by 6 bases, with 8 bases between. CDR3 size: 12 residues. DNA of the CDR3: TGTGCCAGCAGCTTCTCGGTGGATGGCTACACCTTC. It encodes CASSFSVDGYTF. Full variable domain (rest looked up from reference TRBV7-9 and TRBJ1-2): DTGVSQNPRHKITKRGQNVTFRCDPISEHNRLYWYRQTLGQGPEFLTYFQNEAQLEKSRLLSDRFSAERPKGSFSTLEIQRTEQGDSAMYLCASSFSVDGYTFGSGTRLTVV.

The V gene is TRBV28, the J gene TRBJ1-2; D remains unclear. V dropped 7 bases and J dropped 0 bases, with 9 bases sitting between them. The CDR3 loop spans 13 amino acids. Germline CDR1 MDHEN, CDR2 SYDVKM. CDR3 DNA sequence: TGTGCCAGCAACGACACCCCTAACTATGGCTACACCTTC. Its translation: CASNDTPNYGYTF.

The chain joins TRBV28 to TRBJ1-3; TRBD1 might be the D (6 bases). The V gene lost 2 bases and the J gene lost 0 bases, with 26 bases spanning the gap. The V gene's germline CDR1 is MDHEN and CDR2 SYDVKM. The CDR3 spans 21 residues. The CDR3 sequence: CASSLGGPGGRGPNSGNTIYF. The CDR3 DNA reads TGTGCCAGCAGTTTAGGGGGCCCGGGGGGCCGCGGCCCCAACTCTGGAAACACCATATATTTT.

The V call is TRBV6-6, the J call TRBJ2-2; D call uncertain. This CDR3 contains 12 residues. Germline CDR1 and CDR2: MNHNY and SVGAGI (reference sequence). V shed 7 bases and J shed 3 bases, with 6 bases lying between them. The CDR3 nucleotides read TGTGCCAGCACCCGGGACACCGGGGAGCTGTTTTTT. Translated, it gives CASTRDTGELFF.

The chain has TRBV2 and TRBJ2-2; no clear D. The CDR3 totals 14 residues. CDR1 and CDR2 from the germline V gene are SNHLY and FYNNEI. The V gene lost 8 bases and the J gene lost 6 bases, with 16 bases spanning the gap. CDR3 sequence: CASSRQSGPGELFF. DNA of the CDR3: TGTGCCAGCTCGCGCCAAAGTGGGCCCGGGGAGCTGTTTTTT.

The chain's CDR3 is CASSLGQGTNYEQYF. The DNA of the CDR3 is TGTGCCAGCAGCCTTGGACAGGGGACGAACTACGAGCAGTACTTC. The V gene is TRBV7-2, the J gene TRBJ2-7; 9 nucleotides align to TRBD1. CDR3 length equals 15 residues. Germline V gene sequence: CDR1 SGHTA, CDR2 FQGNSA. The J segment lost 3 bases and the V segment lost 5 bases, leaving 8 bases of the junction unmatched.

The genes are TRBV27 and TRBJ2-3, with D maybe TRBD2 (7 bases). With 5 bases removed from V and 4 bases from J, the gap between germline ends came to 28 bases. Germline values: CDR1 MNHEY, CDR2 SMNVEV (reference sequence). The CDR3 length is 19 residues. The CDR3 is CASSVGGGLPREIADTQYF. CDR3 coding DNA: TGTGCCAGCAGTGTAGGGGGGGGACTACCACGGGAGATCGCAGATACGCAGTATTTT.

The chain combines TRBV11-3 with TRBJ1-1; TRBD1 is a possible D gene (5 bases). The germline V gene has CDR1 SGHNT and CDR2 YENEEA. The germline V and J ends were trimmed by 10 bases and 8 bases, with 20 bases remaining between them. The CDR3 totals 13 residues. In nucleotides, the CDR3 is TGTGCCACCAAAGACAGCACAGAATTAGAAGCTTTCTTT. Amino acids: CATKDSTELEAFF.

Only one count was recorded for this clone. The chain employs TRBV29-1 and TRBJ2-7; 8 nucleotides line up with TRBD1. This CDR3 has 13 amino acids. Germline-derived CDR1 and CDR2 are SQVTM and ANQGSEA. V shed 4 bases, J shed 4 bases, and the junction held 6 bases outside the gene matches. Here the CDR3 DNA reads TGCAGCGTTGCACCAGGGGGCGGTTACGAGCAGTACTTC. It is translated as CSVAPGGGYEQYF.

In its sample, this clone was seen a few times. CDR3 sequence reads: CASSQVKQGDGYTF. CDR3 bases: TGTGCCAGCAGCCAAGTAAAACAGGGGGACGGCTACACCTTC. J is TRBJ1-2 and V is TRBV14, with 8 bases identical to TRBD1. Looked up from germline, CDR1 is SGHDN and CDR2 is FVKESK. V was pared by 1 base and J by 8 bases, with 6 bases of the junction left unmatched. The CDR3 contains 14 residues.